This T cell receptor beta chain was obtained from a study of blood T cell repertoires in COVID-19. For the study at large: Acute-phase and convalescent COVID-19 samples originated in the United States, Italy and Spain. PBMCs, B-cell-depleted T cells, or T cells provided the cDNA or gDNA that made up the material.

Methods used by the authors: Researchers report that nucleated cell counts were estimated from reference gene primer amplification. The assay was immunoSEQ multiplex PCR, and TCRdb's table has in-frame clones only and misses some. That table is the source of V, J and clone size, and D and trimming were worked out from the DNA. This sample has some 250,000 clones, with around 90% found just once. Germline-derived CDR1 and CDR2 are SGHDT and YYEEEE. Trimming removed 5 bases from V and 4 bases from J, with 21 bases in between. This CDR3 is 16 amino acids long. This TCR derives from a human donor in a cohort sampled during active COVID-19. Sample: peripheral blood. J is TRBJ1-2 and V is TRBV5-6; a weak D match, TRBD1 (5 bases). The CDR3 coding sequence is TGTGCCAGCAGACGCTGGGGGGGTGGCCATGGCTATGGCTACACCTTC. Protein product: CASRRWGGGHGYGYTF.